This TCR beta chain was captured by sequencing in a study of long-term antiretroviral therapy in people with HIV. Running of the v3.0 immunoSEQ assay took place at survey level. Libraries were prepared by immunoSEQ multiplex PCR; TCRdb keeps only in-frame clonotypes and omits some of them. The data hold 25,000 to 30,000 clones, with roughly 89% observed a single time. The material was unsorted PBMCs, obtained 0.4 years after starting antiretroviral therapy. The TCR originated in a young man with HIV.

The DNA of the CDR3 is TGTGCCAGCAGCTTAGAAAACCCGGACACTGAAGCTTTCTTT. This codes for CASSLENPDTEAFF. The chain joins TRBV13 to TRBJ1-1; D call uncertain. This CDR3 comprises 14 residues. The V gene lost 1 base and the J gene lost 3 bases, with 9 bases spanning the gap. The germline CDR1 and CDR2 sequences are PRHDT and FYEKMQ (reference sequence).